This T cell receptor (beta chain) was obtained from a study of neoadjuvant anti-PD-1 for oral cavity cancer. Study findings and constraints: Pretreatment Treg/Th17 ratio correlated inversely with post-treatment tumor clonality. After neoadjuvant nivolumab, PBMC T cell clonality was significantly higher in non-responders than responders.

The sample's time point: after neoadjuvant nivolumab, at surgical resection. Patients had newly diagnosed, untreated stage II-IVA oral cavity squamous cell carcinoma. No culture or expansion preceded analysis of these blood cells. Per germline, CDR1 LGHNA and CDR2 YNFKEQ. J lost 0 bases, V lost 2 bases, and 13 bases had no gene match. This CDR3 is 19 amino acids long. Turning to this clone: Its target is not known.

Measured with immunoSEQ multiplex PCR; TCRdb has only the in-frame clones, and not every one. Among some 13,000 clones, roughly 79% were seen once, and the ten largest hold 2.8%. The J gene is TRBJ1-3, the V gene TRBV4-2; 7 nucleotides agree with TRBD1. This TCR was sampled from a person between 40 and 85 years old with oral cavity squamous cell carcinoma. The starting material was PBMCs, obtained after nivolumab (anti-PD-1) treatment. The DNA for the CDR3 is TGTGCCAGCAGCCAACCACTTCGGGACAGCGCAGACTCTGGAAACACCATATATTTT. Translated: CASSQPLRDSADSGNTIYF.